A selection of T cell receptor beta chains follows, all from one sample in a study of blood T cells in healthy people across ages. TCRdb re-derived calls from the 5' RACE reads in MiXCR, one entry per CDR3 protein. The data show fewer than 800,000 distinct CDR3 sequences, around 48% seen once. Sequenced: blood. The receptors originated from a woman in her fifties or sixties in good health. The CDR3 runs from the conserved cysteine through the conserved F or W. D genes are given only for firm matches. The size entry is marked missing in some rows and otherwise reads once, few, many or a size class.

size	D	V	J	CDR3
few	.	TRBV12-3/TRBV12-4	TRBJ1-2	CASSSTGQNYGYTF
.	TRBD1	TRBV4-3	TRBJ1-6	CASSQESLGQGFSPLHF
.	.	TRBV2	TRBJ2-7	CASSEMRQSSEQYF
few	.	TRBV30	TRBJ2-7	CAWSGSYEQYF
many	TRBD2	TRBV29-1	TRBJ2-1	CSVVWLAGAISSYNEQFF
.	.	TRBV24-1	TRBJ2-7	CATSDRTYEQYF
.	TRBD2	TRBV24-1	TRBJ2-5	CATSISGGQETQYF
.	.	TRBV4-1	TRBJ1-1	CASSQAGTQGRTEAFF
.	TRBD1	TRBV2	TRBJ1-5	CASSEALRGGRQPQHF
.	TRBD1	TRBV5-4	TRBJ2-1	CASSRDRNNEQFF
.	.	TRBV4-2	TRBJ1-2	CASSQDEGPSDGYTF
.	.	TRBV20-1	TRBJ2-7	CSADTGGSYEQYF
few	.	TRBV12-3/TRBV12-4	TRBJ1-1	CASSLASLRNTEAFF
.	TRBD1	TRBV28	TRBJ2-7	CASSLEWTGGSYEQYF
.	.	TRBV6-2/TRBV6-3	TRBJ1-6	CASSGGQPSPLHF
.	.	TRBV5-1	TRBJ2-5	CASSLRGRAMGETQYF
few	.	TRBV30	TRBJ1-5	CAWSLGSQPQHF
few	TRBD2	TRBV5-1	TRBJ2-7	CASSYLGLAGHEQYF
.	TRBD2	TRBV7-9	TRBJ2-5	CAGRAAGYQETQYF
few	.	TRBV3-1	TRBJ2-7	CASSQLFYEQYF
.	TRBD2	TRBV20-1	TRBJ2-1	CSAEREGSYNEQFF
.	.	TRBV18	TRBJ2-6	CASSPPLSGANVLTF
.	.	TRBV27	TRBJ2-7	CASSLRTSSSYEQYF
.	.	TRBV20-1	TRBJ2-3	CSARGPLAPNTDTQYF
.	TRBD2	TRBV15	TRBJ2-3	CATSREAGLSTDTQYF
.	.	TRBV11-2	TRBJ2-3	CASSSRGSTDTQYF
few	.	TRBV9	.	CASSVAGGVSYEQYF
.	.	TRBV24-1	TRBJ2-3	CATEGSTDTQYF